This T cell receptor (beta chain) was identified in a study of cytomegalovirus exposure and HLA in healthy donors. Study at large: HLA-typed donors were the source of 86 million or so unique TCRs held in an early data release. Study conclusions and caveats: In a later analysis, at a false discovery rate of 0.05, fewer than 20,000 TCR beta sequences were associated with HLA alleles. The majority of CMV-associated TCR beta chains were reported as apparently HLA-restricted in a later analysis. Associated with cytomegalovirus, according to the listing, were some 180 TCR beta chains.

To note about this clone: What it recognizes is unknown.

Between the trimmed V and J ends, which lost 4 bases and 6 bases, there was a span of 13 bases. Germline V gene data show CDR1 as MNHNY and CDR2 as SVGAGI (reference sequence). The CDR3 length is 15 residues. Use of 60 Vbeta and 13 Jbeta primers characterized the PCR. Method: immunoSEQ multiplex PCR; TCRdb's copy keeps in-frame clones and lacks some. The sample has 200,000 or so clones, more than 75% seen once. The sample was PBMCs. J is TRBJ1-6 and V is TRBV6-6, with D possibly being TRBD1 (5 bases). The receptor's source is a woman aged 40 to 49 in good health and CMV-seronegative. The CDR3 DNA sequence: TGTGCCAGCAGTTGGACGGGGGGGGGTAATTCACCCCTCCACTTT. This encodes CASSWTGGGNSPLHF.